Following are 2 T cell receptor beta chains from one sample sequenced in a study of shared clonotypes between healthy human individuals. The data were produced by immunoSEQ multiplex PCR, yet TCRdb's version contains in-frame clones alone and is incomplete. This table has 2 million to 2.5 million clones, nearly 97% appearing once. Specimen: naive CD4+ T cells sorted from blood. The subset was: CD45RA+ positively selected. All receptors derive from a man between 18 and 35 years old in good health.

Concerning this clone: Other DNA sequences in this sample translate to the same CDR3. The V call is TRBV5-1, the J call TRBJ2-7; no definite D call. V lost 2 bases and J 3 bases, leaving 6 bases between the germline ends. The germline V gene has CDR1 SGHRS and CDR2 YFSETQ. This CDR3 is built from 12 residues. CDR3 sequence: CASSFGNYEQYF. CDR3 sequence (DNA): TGCGCCAGCAGCTTTGGCAACTACGAGCAGTACTTC.

The rearrangement uses TRBV6-1 and TRBJ1-6; possibly TRBD1 for D (5 bases). V lost 5 bases and J 5 bases, leaving 10 bases between the germline ends. CDR3 size: 14 residues. Germline CDR1 reads MNHNS; CDR2 reads SASEGT. The CDR3 loop reads CASSRDFHNSPLHF. The CDR3 DNA reads TGTGCCAGCAGTAGGGACTTCCATAATTCACCCCTCCACTTT.